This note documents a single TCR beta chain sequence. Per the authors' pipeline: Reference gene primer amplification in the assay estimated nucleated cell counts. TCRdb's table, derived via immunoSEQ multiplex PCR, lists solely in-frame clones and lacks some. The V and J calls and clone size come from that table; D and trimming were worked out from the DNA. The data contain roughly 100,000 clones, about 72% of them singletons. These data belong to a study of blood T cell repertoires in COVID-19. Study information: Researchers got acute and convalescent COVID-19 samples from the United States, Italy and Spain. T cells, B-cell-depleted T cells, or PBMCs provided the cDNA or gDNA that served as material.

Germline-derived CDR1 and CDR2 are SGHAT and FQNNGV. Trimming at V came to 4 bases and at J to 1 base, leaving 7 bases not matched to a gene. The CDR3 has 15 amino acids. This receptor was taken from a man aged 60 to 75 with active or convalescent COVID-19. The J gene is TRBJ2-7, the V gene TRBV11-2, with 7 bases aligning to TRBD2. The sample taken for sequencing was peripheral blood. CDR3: CASSSRTSGSYEQYF. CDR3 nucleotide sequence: TGTGCCAGCAGCTCCAGGACTAGTGGATCCTACGAGCAGTACTTC.